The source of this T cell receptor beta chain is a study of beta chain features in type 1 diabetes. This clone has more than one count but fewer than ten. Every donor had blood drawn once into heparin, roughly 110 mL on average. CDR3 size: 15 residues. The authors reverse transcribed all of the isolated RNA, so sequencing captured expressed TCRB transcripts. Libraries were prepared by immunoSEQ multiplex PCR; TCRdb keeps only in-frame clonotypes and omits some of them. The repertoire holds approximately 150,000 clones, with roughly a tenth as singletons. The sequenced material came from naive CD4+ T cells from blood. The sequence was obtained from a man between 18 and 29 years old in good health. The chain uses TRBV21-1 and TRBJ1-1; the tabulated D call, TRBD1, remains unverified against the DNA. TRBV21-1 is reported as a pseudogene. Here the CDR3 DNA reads TGTGCCAGCATCCCGGACAGGGGTGGGAACACTGAAGCTTTCTTT. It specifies CASIPDRGGNTEAFF.